This TCR beta chain was captured in a study of CD8 T cells in Susac syndrome. The sequenced target, TCR beta, came from blood CD8+ and CD4+ T cells. On this clonotype: Antigen specificity is unknown.

About 0.5 to 1 ug RNA was reverse transcribed with random hexamers. The CDR3 of TCR beta was amplified by immunoSEQ multiplex PCR across 54 Vbeta and 13 Jbeta. TCRdb re-analysed the immunoSEQ multiplex PCR reads in MiXCR, keeping a single row per CDR3 protein. The repertoire holds around 130,000 distinct CDR3 sequences, with 85% to 95% as singletons. Germline CDR1 is SNHLY and CDR2 is FYNNEI. CDR3 length: 14 residues. V trimming: 4 bases; J trimming: 7 bases; junction bases outside the gene matches: 6. Findings of the study overall: In its TCR sequencing and HLA analysis, the study acknowledged that the number of individuals was relatively small.

Sequenced input: CD4+ T cells from PBMCs. The sequence was collected from a human donor with multiple sclerosis. The rearrangement links TRBV2 to TRBJ1-4; 7 bases agree with TRBD1. The chain's CDR3 is CASSVDRAGEKLFF. In DNA form, the CDR3 reads TGTGCCAGCAGTGTTGACAGGGCCGGTGAAAAACTGTTTTTT.